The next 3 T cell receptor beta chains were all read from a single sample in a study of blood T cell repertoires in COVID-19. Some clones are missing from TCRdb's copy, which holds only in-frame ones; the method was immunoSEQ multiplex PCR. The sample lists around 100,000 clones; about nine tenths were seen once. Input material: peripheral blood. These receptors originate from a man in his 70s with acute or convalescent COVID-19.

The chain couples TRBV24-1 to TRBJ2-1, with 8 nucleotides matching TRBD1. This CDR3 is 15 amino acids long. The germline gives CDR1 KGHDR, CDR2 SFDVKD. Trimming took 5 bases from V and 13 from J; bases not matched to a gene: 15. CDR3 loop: CATSGGQDPGTPQFF. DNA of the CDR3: TGTGCCACCAGTGGGGGACAGGATCCCGGGACACCCCAGTTCTTC.

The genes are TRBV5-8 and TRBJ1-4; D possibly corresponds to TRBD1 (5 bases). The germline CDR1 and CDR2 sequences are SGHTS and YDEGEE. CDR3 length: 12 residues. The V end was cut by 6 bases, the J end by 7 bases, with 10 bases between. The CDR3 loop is CASTLDIEKLFF. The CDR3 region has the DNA TGTGCCAGCACCCTGGACATTGAAAAACTGTTTTTT.

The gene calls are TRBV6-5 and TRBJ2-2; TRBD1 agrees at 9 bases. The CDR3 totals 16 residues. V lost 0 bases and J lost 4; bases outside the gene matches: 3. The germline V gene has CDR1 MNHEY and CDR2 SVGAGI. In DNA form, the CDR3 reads TGTGCCAGCAGTTACTCGCAGGGACAGGGCACCGGGGAGCTGTTTTTT. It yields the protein CASSYSQGQGTGELFF.